This entry features one T cell receptor (beta chain) sequence. The source of the sample is a study of blood T cell repertoires in COVID-19. Measured with immunoSEQ multiplex PCR; TCRdb has only the in-frame clones, and not every one. Counted here are some 95,000 clones, around 88% occurring once; the ten biggest clones make up around 1.3%. Sequenced: peripheral blood. The sequence derives from a man older than 75 with active or convalescent COVID-19.

CDR3 protein: CASSQRGGDTQYF. The CDR3, as DNA: TGTGCCAGTAGTCAGCGCGGGGGAGATACGCAGTATTTT. The chain is built from TRBV19 and TRBJ2-3; 7 positions match TRBD2. J lost 5 bases, V lost 5 bases, and 4 bases had no gene match. The CDR3 is 13 residues long. Per germline, CDR1 LNHDA and CDR2 SQIVND (reference sequence).